This TCR beta chain was recorded in a study of blood T cell repertoires in COVID-19. About the study: From the United States, Italy and Spain came samples of acute and convalescent COVID-19.

In the original workflow: Amplification of reference gene primers provided the estimated nucleated cell counts. Some clones are missing from TCRdb's copy, which holds only in-frame ones; the method was immunoSEQ multiplex PCR. The D gene and trimming were derived from the DNA, and the V and J assignments and clone size from that table. The sample consists of under 200,000 clones, about 90% of them appearing once. The CDR3 runs to 13 residues. Germline assignment: CDR1 SNHLY and CDR2 FYNNEI. V lost 4 bases and J 7 bases, leaving 13 bases between the germline ends. This TCR was sampled from a man in his 60s with active or convalescent COVID-19. The sample taken for sequencing was peripheral blood. This sequence joins TRBV2 and TRBJ1-1, with D tentatively TRBD1 (5 bases). The CDR3 is CASSGGPGGEAFF. The CDR3 DNA sequence: TGTGCCAGCAGTGGTGGGCCGGGGGGTGAAGCTTTCTTT.